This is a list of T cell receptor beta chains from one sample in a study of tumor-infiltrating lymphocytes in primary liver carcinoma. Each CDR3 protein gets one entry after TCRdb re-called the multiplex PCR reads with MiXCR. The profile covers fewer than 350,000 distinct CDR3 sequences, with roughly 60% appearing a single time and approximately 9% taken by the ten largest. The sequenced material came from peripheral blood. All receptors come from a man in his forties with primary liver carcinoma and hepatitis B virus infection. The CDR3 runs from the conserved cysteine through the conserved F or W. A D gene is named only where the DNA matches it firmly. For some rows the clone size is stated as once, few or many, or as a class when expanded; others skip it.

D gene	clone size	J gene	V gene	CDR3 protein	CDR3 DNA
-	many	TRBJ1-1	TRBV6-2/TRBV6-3	CASSSRINTEAFF	TGTGCCAGCAGTTCCAGGATAAACACTGAAGCTTTCTTT
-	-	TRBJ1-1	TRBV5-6	CASSSEEQGSTEAFF	TGTGCCAGCAGCTCCGAGGAGCAGGGGAGCACTGAAGCTTTCTTT
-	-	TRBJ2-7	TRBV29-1	CSVEELLRMVTYEQYF	TGCAGCGTTGAAGAGTTGCTACGGATGGTGACCTACGAACAGTACTTC
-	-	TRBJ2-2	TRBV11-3	CASSLHTRELFF	TGTGCTAGCAGCCTCCACACCAGGGAGCTGTTTTTT
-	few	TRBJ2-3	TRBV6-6	CASSYAGSTDTQYF	TGTGCCAGCAGTTACGCGGGGAGCACAGATACGCAGTATTTT
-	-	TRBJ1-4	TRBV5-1	CASSLGTNEKLFF	TGCGCCAGCAGCTTGGGGACTAATGAAAAACTGTTTTTT
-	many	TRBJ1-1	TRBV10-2	CASTGINTEAFF	TGCGCCTCCACGGGGATCAACACTGAAGCTTTCTTT
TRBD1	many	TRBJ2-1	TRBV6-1	CASMTPGQGFGEQFF	TGTGCCAGCATGACTCCGGGACAGGGATTTGGCGAGCAGTTCTTC
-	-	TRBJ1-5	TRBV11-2	CASSLGLDLQPQHF	TGTGCCAGCAGCTTAGGGCTAGACCTACAGCCCCAGCATTTC
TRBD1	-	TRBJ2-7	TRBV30	CAWSRDRVMSEQYF	TGTGCCTGGAGTCGGGACAGGGTGATGTCCGAGCAGTACTTC
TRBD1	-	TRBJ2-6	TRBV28	CASRKQGAHGANVLTF	TGTGCCAGCAGAAAACAGGGGGCGCATGGGGCCAACGTCCTGACTTTC
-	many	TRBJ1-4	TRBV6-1	CASTLQPNEKLFF	TGTGCCAGCACCCTACAACCTAATGAAAAACTGTTTTTT
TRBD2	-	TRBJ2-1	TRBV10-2	CTSSESRLAGNGQFF	TGCACCAGCAGTGAGTCGAGACTAGCCGGCAATGGGCAGTTCTTC
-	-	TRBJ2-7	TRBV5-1	CASSYGTGLGPEQYF	TGCGCCAGCAGCTATGGGACGGGCCTGGGCCCCGAGCAGTACTTC
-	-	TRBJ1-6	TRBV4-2	CASSQLALSSNNSPLHF	TGTGCCAGCAGTCAATTGGCCCTCTCCTCCAATAATTCACCCCTCCACTTT
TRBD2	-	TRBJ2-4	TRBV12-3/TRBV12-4	CTSSLAGGLFAKNIQYF	TGTACCAGCAGCTTAGCGGGAGGGCTGTTCGCCAAAAACATTCAGTACTTC
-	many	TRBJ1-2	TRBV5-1	CASSLSGPGDYGYTF	TGCGCCAGCAGCTTGTCCGGCCCCGGGGACTATGGCTACACCTTC
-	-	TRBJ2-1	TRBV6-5	CASSYPRAGLAPSYNERFF	TGTGCCAGCAGTTACCCTCGGGCGGGGCTAGCTCCCTCCTACAATGAGCGGTTCTTC
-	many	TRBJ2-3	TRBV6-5	CASRQGTDTQYF	TGTGCCAGCAGACAGGGAACAGATACGCAGTATTTT
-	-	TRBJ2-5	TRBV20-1	CSARGGAQETQYF	TGCAGTGCTAGGGGGGGGGCCCAAGAGACCCAGTACTTC
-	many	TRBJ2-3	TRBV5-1	CASSLSGTDTQYF	TGTGCCAGCAGTTTGTCTGGAACAGATACGCAGTATTTT
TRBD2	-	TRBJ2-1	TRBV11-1	CASSFPSTSGSRNEQFF	TGTGCCAGCAGCTTCCCCTCGACTAGCGGGAGTCGGAATGAGCAGTTCTTC
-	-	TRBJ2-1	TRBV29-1	CSASRGRGINEQFF	TGCAGCGCTTCTAGGGGCAGGGGCATCAATGAGCAGTTCTTC
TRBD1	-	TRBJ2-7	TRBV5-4	CASSLADRDSYEQYF	TGTGCCAGCAGCCTCGCGGACAGGGATTCCTACGAGCAGTACTTC
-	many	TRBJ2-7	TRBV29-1	CSVERDTGQYF	TGCAGCGTTGAGAGGGACACGGGGCAGTACTTC
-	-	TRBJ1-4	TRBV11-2	CVSSLRGATNEKLFF	TGTGTCAGCAGCTTAAGGGGCGCGACCAATGAAAAACTGTTTTTT
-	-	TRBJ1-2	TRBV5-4	CARSLVAGNGYTF	TGTGCCAGGAGCTTGGTGGCGGGGAATGGCTACACCTTC
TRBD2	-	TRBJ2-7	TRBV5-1	CASSQGLADSYEQYF	TGCGCCAGCAGCCAAGGACTAGCGGACTCCTACGAGCAGTACTTC
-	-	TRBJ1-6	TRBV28	CASSRQIYNSPLHF	TGTGCCAGCAGTCGGCAGATCTATAATTCACCCCTCCACTTT
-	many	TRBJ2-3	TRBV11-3	CASSLSRVDTQYF	TGTGCCAGCAGCTTATCCAGGGTTGATACGCAGTATTTT
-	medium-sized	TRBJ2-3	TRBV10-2	CASSHTDTQYF	TGTGCCAGCAGCCACACAGATACGCAGTATTTT
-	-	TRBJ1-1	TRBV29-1	CSAQGLNTEAFF	TGCAGTGCTCAGGGGTTGAACACTGAAGCTTTCTTT
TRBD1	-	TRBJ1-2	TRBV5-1	CASGPGGSYGYTF	TGCGCCAGCGGCCCAGGGGGCTCCTATGGCTACACCTTC
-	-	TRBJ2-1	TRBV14	CASSQVIGTRPYNEQFF	TGTGCCAGCAGCCAAGTAATCGGGACAAGACCCTACAATGAGCAGTTCTTC
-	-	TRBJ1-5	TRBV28	CAKTRGGAVVQPQHF	TGTGCCAAAACCCGAGGGGGGGCGGTGGTTCAACCCCAGCATTTT
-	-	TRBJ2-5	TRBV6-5	CASTSGTTPGTRYF	TGTGCCAGCACCTCCGGGACCACTCCAGGGACCCGGTACTTC
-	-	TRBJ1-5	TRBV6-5	CGSSYGNSQPQHF	TGTGGCAGCAGTTACGGCAACAGTCAGCCCCAGCATTTT
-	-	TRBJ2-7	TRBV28	CDSSLGGTSYEQYF	TGTGACAGCAGTTTAGGCGGGACTTCCTACGAGCAGTACTTC
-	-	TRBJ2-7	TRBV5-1	CASSLDPGVGEQYF	TGCGCCAGCAGCTTGGATCCGGGAGTCGGCGAGCAGTACTTC
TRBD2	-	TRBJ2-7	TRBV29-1	CSVVTREVYSYEQYF	TGCAGCGTTGTTACGCGGGAGGTCTACTCCTATGAGCAGTACTTC
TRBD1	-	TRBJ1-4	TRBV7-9	CASSSPGQGREKLFF	TGTGCCAGCAGCAGCCCGGGACAGGGAAGGGAAAAACTGTTTTTT
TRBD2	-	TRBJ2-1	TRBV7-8	CASSLSASGSPLNEQFF	TGTGCCAGCAGCTTAAGCGCTAGCGGGAGTCCGTTGAATGAGCAGTTCTTC
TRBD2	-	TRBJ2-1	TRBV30	CVWSVQRGGPRQLF	TGTGTCTGGAGTGTACAGCGGGGGGGGCCCCGACAGCTCTTC
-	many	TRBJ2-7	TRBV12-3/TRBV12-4	CASSIFEQYF	TGTGCCAGCAGTATTTTTGAGCAGTACTTC
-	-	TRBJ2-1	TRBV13	CASSTGTPSSYNEQFF	TGTGCCAGCAGCACCGGGACTCCATCCTCCTACAATGAGCAGTTCTTC
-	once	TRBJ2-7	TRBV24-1	CATSAKTIQMRQSYEQYF	TGTGCCACCAGTGCCAAAACCATTCAAATGCGACAGTCCTACGAGCAGTACTTC
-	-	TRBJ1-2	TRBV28	CASSHVEEGVDGYTF	TGTGCCAGCAGTCATGTCGAAGAGGGAGTTGATGGCTACACCTTC
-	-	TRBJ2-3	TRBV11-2	CVSSRGHGANTDTHYF	TGTGTCAGCAGCCGTGGACATGGGGCGAACACAGATACGCACTATTTT